Listed below are T cell receptor beta chains from one sample, sequenced in a study of patients and donors after allogeneic stem cell transplantation. TCRdb redid the calling of the RT-PCR reads with MiXCR, one entry per CDR3 protein. In the table there are about a million distinct CDR3 sequences, more than 15% of which are singletons. The sequenced sample was blood, either unsorted or a sorted T cell fraction (not recorded which). These receptors were collected from a human donor who was either an allogeneic HSCT recipient or a stem cell or donor lymphocyte infusion donor (not recorded which). It is not recorded whose cells these are; they may come from a transplant donor. Each CDR3 is given with its conserved first and last residue. The D gene is left open where the match is weak. Clone size is given for some rows only: seen once, a few or many times, or a class if the clone is expanded.

D gene	clone size	CDR3 length	J gene	V gene	CDR3 protein	CDR3 DNA
TRBD1	once	20	TRBJ1-6	TRBV11-1	CASSLAAGQRYSSYNSPLHF	TGTGCCAGCAGCTTAGCGGCGGGACAGCGATATAGCTCCTATAATTCACCCCTCCACTTT
-	few	15	TRBJ2-3	TRBV12-3/TRBV12-4	CASTLGQSSTDTQYF	TGTGCCAGCACCTTGGGGCAGTCTAGCACAGATACGCAGTATTTT
-	many	13	TRBJ1-1	TRBV24-1	CATSGAKNTEAFF	TGTGCCACCTCAGGGGCGAAGAACACTGAAGCTTTCTTT
TRBD1	few	16	TRBJ2-7	TRBV6-1	CASSTARTGGSYEQYF	TGTGCCAGCAGTACCGCCCGGACAGGGGGTTCCTACGAGCAGTACTTC
-	-	15	TRBJ2-1	TRBV21-1	CASSTPAGDYNEQFF	TGTGCCAGCAGCACCCCCGCGGGGGACTACAATGAGCAGTTCTTC
TRBD2	many	17	TRBJ2-1	TRBV12-3/TRBV12-4	CASSPASGVAGYNEQFF	TGTGCCAGCAGTCCTGCGAGCGGGGTGGCGGGATACAATGAGCAGTTCTTC
-	-	15	TRBJ1-2	TRBV20-1	CSARDSLRSNYGYTF	TGCAGTGCTAGAGATTCCCTAAGAAGTAACTATGGCTACACCTTC
-	few	14	TRBJ1-4	TRBV15	CATSRDQGNEKLFF	TGTGCCACCAGCAGAGATCAGGGGAATGAAAAACTGTTTTTT
-	-	14	TRBJ2-5	TRBV6-1	CASRSTGFGETQYF	TGTGCCAGCAGATCGACGGGGTTCGGAGAGACCCAGTACTTC
-	few	17	TRBJ2-1	TRBV11-2	CASSLGYWTPLYNEQFF	TGTGCCAGCAGCTTAGGGTATTGGACCCCGCTCTACAATGAGCAGTTCTTC
-	few	13	TRBJ1-2	TRBV7-2	CASSLDWGGGYTF	TGTGCCAGCAGCTTAGATTGGGGCGGAGGCTACACCTTC
TRBD2	-	16	TRBJ2-5	TRBV27	CASSLSTSGAAETQYF	TGTGCCAGCAGTTTATCGACTAGCGGGGCGGCGGAGACCCAGTACTTC
-	-	16	TRBJ1-1	TRBV6-2/TRBV6-3	CASSSTRGFVVGKAFF	TGTGCCAGCTCAAGTACCAGGGGCTTTGTTGTTGGAAAAGCTTTCTTT
-	few	13	TRBJ2-3	TRBV30	CAWIFRGKDTQYF	TGTGCCTGGATTTTCAGGGGCAAAGATACGCAGTATTTT
-	many	14	TRBJ2-1	TRBV9	CASSTGTYYNEQFF	TGTGCCAGCAGTACCGGGACCTACTACAATGAGCAGTTCTTC
-	-	13	TRBJ2-1	TRBV18	CASSPLLNNEQFF	TGTGCCAGCTCACCACTTCTTAACAATGAGCAGTTCTTC
-	-	13	TRBJ2-5	TRBV10-3	CAIRGDIQETQYF	TGTGCCATCAGAGGGGATATCCAAGAGACCCAGTACTTC
TRBD1	-	13	TRBJ1-1	TRBV20-1	CSASTRDRVEAFF	TGCAGTGCTTCCACCCGGGACAGGGTGGAAGCTTTCTTT
-	-	16	TRBJ2-6	TRBV5-1	CASSLPGQSGANVLTF	TGCGCCAGCAGCTTGCCTGGACAATCCGGGGCCAACGTCCTGACTTTC
-	many	17	TRBJ2-2	TRBV12-3/TRBV12-4	CASRMAAGALGTGELFF	TGTGCCAGCAGGATGGCCGCAGGGGCCCTGGGCACCGGGGAGCTGTTTTTT